One and the same sample provided the 3 T cell receptor beta chains below, sequenced in a study of T cell repertoires in cytomegalovirus infection. The antigens for these receptors are not known. From the reads, TCRdb called clonotypes with MiXCR, one entry per CDR3 protein. This table has around 140,000 distinct CDR3 sequences, approximately 30% appearing once. This material consisted of CD8+ T cells from cultured PBMCs, taken from culture after CMV antigen stimulation. The receptor set was obtained from a human donor in good health (CMV status not recorded). Some clones in this sample may be carry-over from other donors' samples.

Many counts were recorded for this clonotype. V and J are TRBV7-8 and TRBJ2-5, with TRBD1 matching 7 bases. The germline V gene encodes CDR1 SGHVS and CDR2 FQNEAQ. V was pared by 5 bases and J by 5 bases, with 5 bases of the junction left unmatched. This CDR3 has 13 residues. This chain's CDR3 is CASSPEGAETQYF. The CDR3 DNA follows: TGTGCCAGCAGCCCCGAGGGGGCCGAGACCCAGTACTTC.

The J gene is TRBJ1-6, the V gene TRBV7-2; D ambiguous. From germline, CDR1 is SGHTA and CDR2 FQGNSA. CDR3 length: 12 amino acids. Trimming pared 5 bases from V and 9 bases from J, leaving 8 bases between. CDR3 sequence: CASSLLGSPLHF. The CDR3 DNA sequence: TGTGCCAGCAGCCTCTTAGGTTCACCCCTCCACTTT.

This clonotype was counted many times. The chain has TRBV19 and TRBJ1-5, with D possibly TRBD1 on 6 matching bases. V lost 3 bases to trimming and J lost 3 bases, with 9 bases between them. The CDR3 runs 14 residues. The V gene's germline CDR1 is LNHDA and CDR2 SQIVND (reference sequence). The CDR3 loop reads CASSIRGPNQPQHF. The DNA for the CDR3 is TGTGCCAGTAGTATCAGGGGCCCCAATCAGCCCCAGCATTTT.